The clone carrying this T cell receptor (beta chain) was seen repeatedly, ten times or more. The antigen is unknown. The time point is: pre-sensitization, week 0. Treatment denoted: therapeutic diphenylcyclopropenone sensitization with weekly scalp DPC. Extraction yielded total RNA from whole blood (unfractionated). These data are taken from a study of human T cells and chemical hapten exposure. The wider study: Sensitization employed 2% DPC on around 2 cm by around 2 cm of upper inner arm skin. Affected patients, primarily female, had alopecia areata, totalis or universalis.

The library tagged individual cDNA molecules with unique molecular identifiers. TCRdb analysed the RACE reads with MiXCR anew, one entry per CDR3 protein. This table has 30,000 to 40,000 distinct CDR3 sequences, approximately 12% appearing once. Whole-study results and caveats: There was no change with DPC sensitization in TCRs above 1 in 1000 frequency.

The TCR comes from a woman aged 40 to 50 with alopecia areata. Some clones in this sample may be carry-over from other donors' samples. This specimen consisted of whole blood, obtained in connection with sensitization to the hapten diphenylcyclopropenone (DPC).

The CDR3 DNA is TGTGCCAGCAGCTTAGCCTCTGCTAGCGGGGACCAAGAGACCCAGTACTTC. Amino acids: CASSLASASGDQETQYF. The V and J genes are TRBV7-2 and TRBJ2-5; TRBD2 aligns across 9 bases. The CDR3 covers 17 residues. V shed 0 bases and J 0 bases; nucleotides not matched to a gene: 5. The germline V gene encodes CDR1 SGHTA and CDR2 FQGNSA.